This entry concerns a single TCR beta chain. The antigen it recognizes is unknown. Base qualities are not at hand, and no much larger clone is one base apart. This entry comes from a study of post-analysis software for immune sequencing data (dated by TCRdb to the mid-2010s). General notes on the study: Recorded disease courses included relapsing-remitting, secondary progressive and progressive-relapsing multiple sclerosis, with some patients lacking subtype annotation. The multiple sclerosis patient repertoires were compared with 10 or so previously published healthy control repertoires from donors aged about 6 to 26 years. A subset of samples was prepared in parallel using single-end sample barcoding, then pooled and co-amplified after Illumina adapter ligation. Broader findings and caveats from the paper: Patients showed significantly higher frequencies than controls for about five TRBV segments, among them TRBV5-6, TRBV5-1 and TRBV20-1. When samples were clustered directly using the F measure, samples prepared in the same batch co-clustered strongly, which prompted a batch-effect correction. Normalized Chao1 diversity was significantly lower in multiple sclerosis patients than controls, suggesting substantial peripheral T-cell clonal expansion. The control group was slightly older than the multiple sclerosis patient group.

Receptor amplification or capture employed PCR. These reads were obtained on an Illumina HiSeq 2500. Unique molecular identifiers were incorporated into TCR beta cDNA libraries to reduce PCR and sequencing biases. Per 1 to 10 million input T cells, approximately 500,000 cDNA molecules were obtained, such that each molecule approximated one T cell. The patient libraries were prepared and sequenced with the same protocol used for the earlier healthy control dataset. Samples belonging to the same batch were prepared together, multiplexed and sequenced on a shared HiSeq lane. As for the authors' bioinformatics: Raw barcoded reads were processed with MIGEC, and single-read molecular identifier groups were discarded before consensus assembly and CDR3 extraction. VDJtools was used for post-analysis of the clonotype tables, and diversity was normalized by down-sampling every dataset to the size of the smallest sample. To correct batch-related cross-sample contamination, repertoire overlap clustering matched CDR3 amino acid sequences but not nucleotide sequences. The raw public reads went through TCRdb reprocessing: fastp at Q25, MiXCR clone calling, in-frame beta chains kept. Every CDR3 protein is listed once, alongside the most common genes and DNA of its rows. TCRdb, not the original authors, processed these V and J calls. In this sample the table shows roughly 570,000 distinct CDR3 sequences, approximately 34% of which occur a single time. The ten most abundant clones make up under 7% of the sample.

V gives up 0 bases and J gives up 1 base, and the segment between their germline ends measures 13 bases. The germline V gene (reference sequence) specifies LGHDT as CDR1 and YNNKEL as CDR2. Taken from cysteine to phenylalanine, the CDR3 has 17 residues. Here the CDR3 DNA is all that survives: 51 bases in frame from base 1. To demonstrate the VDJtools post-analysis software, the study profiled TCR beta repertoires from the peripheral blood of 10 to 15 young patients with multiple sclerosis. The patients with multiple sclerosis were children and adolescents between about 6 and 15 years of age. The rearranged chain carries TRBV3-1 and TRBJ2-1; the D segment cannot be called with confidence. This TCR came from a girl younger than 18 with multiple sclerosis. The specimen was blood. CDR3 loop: CASSQDLWQVSYNEQFF. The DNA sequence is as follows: TGTGCCAGCAGCCAAGATCTATGGCAAGTTTCCTACAATGAGCAGTTCTTC.